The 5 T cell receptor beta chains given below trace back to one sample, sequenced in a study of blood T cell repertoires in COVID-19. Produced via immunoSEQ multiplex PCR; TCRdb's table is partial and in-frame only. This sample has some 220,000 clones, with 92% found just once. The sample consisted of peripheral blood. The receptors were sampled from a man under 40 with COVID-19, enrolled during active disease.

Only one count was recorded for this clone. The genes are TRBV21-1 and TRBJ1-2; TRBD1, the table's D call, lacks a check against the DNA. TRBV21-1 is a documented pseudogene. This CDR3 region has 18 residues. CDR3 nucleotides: TGTGCCAGCAGCAAATTGTTTCCAGGAGGGGGCTTTTGCTATGGCTACACCTTC. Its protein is CASSKLFPGGGFCYGYTF.

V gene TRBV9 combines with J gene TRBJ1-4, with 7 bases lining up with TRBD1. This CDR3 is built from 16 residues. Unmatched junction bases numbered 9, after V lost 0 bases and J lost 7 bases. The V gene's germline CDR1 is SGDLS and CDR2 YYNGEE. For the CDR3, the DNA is TGTGCCAGCAGCGTAGCCGTGGGCAGGGGGGTTGAAAAACTGTTTTTT. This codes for CASSVAVGRGVEKLFF. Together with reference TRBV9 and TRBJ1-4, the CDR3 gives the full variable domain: DSGVTQTPKHLITATGQRVTLRCSPRSGDLSVYWYQQSLDQGLQFLIQYYNGEERAKGNILERFSAQQFPDLHSELNLSSLELGDSALYFCASSVAVGRGVEKLFFGSGTQLSVL.

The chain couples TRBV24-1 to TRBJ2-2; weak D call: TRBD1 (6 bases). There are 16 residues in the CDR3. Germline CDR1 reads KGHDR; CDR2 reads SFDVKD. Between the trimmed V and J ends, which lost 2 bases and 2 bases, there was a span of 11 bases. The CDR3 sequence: CATSDSDRGNTGELFF. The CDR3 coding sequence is TGTGCCACCAGTGATTCGGACAGAGGAAACACCGGGGAGCTGTTTTTT.

The CDR3 bases are TGCGCCAGCAGTCAAGGGGCCCGGGACAGGGGGTGTGAGGAGCAGTTCTTC. Amino acids: CASSQGARDRGCEEQFF. The chain uses TRBV23-1 and TRBJ2-1, with TRBD1 matching over 11 bases. TRBV23-1 is assigned to the ORF class and has an uncertain function. The CDR3 extends over 17 amino acids. V dropped 2 bases and J dropped 10; count of bases not matched to a gene: 13.

CDR3 region: CASSLRFSAEAFF. The CDR3 DNA is TGTGCCAGCAGCCTGAGGTTTAGCGCTGAAGCTTTCTTT. The chain couples TRBV11-1 to TRBJ1-1; D gene ambiguous. The V gene's germline CDR1 is SGHAT and CDR2 FQDESV (reference sequence). Trimming removed 5 bases from V and 6 bases from J, with 13 bases in between. This CDR3 comprises 13 residues.